Detailed here is one TCR beta chain. Its matching antigen is unknown. At sampling all donors were nominally healthy, likely with unrecorded immune exposures. The germline V gene encodes CDR1 MNHEY and CDR2 SMNVEV (reference sequence). This CDR3 has 17 residues. J lost 4 bases, V lost 1 base, and 6 bases had no gene match. The study ran its PCR with 60 Vbeta and 13 Jbeta primers. Method: immunoSEQ multiplex PCR; TCRdb's copy keeps in-frame clones and lacks some. The sample yields about 190,000 clones, 85% seen once. The data were taken from a study of cytomegalovirus exposure and HLA in healthy donors. Study results and caveats: Most subjects' HLA-A and HLA-B alleles were reportedly predicted from TCR beta sequences. Clonal expansion was found to be greater in HLA-associated TCR beta chains than in equally common others in a later analysis.

The TCR sequence derives from a boy aged 2 to 10 in good health and CMV-seronegative. The chain combines TRBV27 with TRBJ2-1; 11 positions match TRBD2. Sequenced input: PBMCs. For the CDR3, the DNA is TGTGCCAGCAGTTTATTTGCCGGACTAGCGGGTTACAATGAGCAGTTCTTC. Amino acid sequence: CASSLFAGLAGYNEQFF.